One sample yielded the 27 T cell receptor beta chains listed below, sequenced in a study of blood T cell repertoires in COVID-19. Method: immunoSEQ multiplex PCR; TCRdb's copy keeps in-frame clones and lacks some. Of roughly 140,000 clones in the sample, 84% were seen once. Sequences were obtained from peripheral blood. Every receptor here comes from a woman between 50 and 59 years old with acute or convalescent COVID-19.

This clone was seen just once. The chain combines TRBV2 with TRBJ2-2; perhaps TRBD1 as D (5 bases). Per germline, CDR1 SNHLY and CDR2 FYNNEI. Trimming removed 5 bases at V and 2 bases at J, with 9 bases between. CDR3 size: 14 residues. DNA for the CDR3: TGTGCCAGCAGTAGCAGGGTAAACACCGGGGAGCTGTTTTTT. As protein: CASSSRVNTGELFF.

The rearrangement joins TRBV19 to TRBJ1-4; possible D gene TRBD1, 5 bases. With 4 bases removed from V and 8 bases from J, the gap between germline ends came to 17 bases. This CDR3 contains 15 residues. Germline V gene lookup returns CDR1 LNHDA and CDR2 SQIVND (reference sequence). The DNA for the CDR3 is TGTGCCAGTAGTACAACGGGAGGGGTTGGAGAAAAACTGTTTTTT. The encoded protein is CASSTTGGVGEKLFF.

About this clone itself: The sample holds other DNA sequences that translate to the same CDR3. V usage is TRBV5-1 and J usage is TRBJ1-4; 7 bases are shared with TRBD1. V gave up 0 bases and J gave up 3 bases; unmatched junction bases: 2. The CDR3 spans 15 residues. Germline lookup yields CDR1 SGHRS and CDR2 YFSETQ. The CDR3 loop reads CASSLAGQANEKLFF. CDR3 DNA: TGCGCCAGCAGCTTGGCAGGACAGGCTAATGAAAAACTGTTTTTT.

The rearrangement links TRBV5-8 to TRBJ1-2; no definite D call. Trimming took off 4 bases at V and 4 bases at J, with 8 bases between the two ends. Looked up from germline, CDR1 is SGHTS and CDR2 is YDEGEE. CDR3 length: 12 amino acids. CDR3 protein: CASSLRAYGYTF. CDR3 sequence (DNA): TGTGCCAGCAGCCTGAGAGCCTATGGCTACACCTTC.

The CDR3 region has the DNA TGTGCCAGCAGTTCACAGGGGCCAACCTATGGCTACACCTTC. Protein: CASSSQGPTYGYTF. This rearrangement joins TRBV27 to TRBJ1-2; 7 nucleotides align to TRBD1. Trimming took 4 bases from V and 4 from J; bases not matched to a gene: 6. The CDR3 is made up of 14 amino acids. Germline CDR1 is MNHEY and CDR2 is SMNVEV (reference sequence).

This clone was seen once. The V and J genes are TRBV2 and TRBJ1-2, with a possible D match to TRBD1 (6 bases). Looked up from germline, CDR1 is SNHLY and CDR2 is FYNNEI. The CDR3 loop spans 14 amino acids. Deletions cut 4 bases from V and 4 bases from J, with 13 bases between. This chain's CDR3 is CASSGQGPAYGYTF. The CDR3 bases are TGTGCCAGCAGTGGCCAGGGGCCCGCCTATGGCTACACCTTC.

The gene calls are TRBV11-2 and TRBJ2-1, with D perhaps matching TRBD2 (5 bases). Trimming cost V 3 bases and J 1 base, with 22 bases left between them. Germline lookup yields CDR1 SGHAT and CDR2 FQNNGV. The CDR3 extends over 19 amino acids. Written as DNA, the CDR3 is TGTGCCAGCAGCTTGATGTTCGGGGTTGGTGCTGGTTCCTACAATGAGCAGTTCTTC. It yields the protein CASSLMFGVGAGSYNEQFF.

This sequence joins TRBV2 and TRBJ1-2; tentatively, D is TRBD1 (6 bases). Deletions cut 7 bases from V and 4 bases from J, with 19 bases between. This CDR3 is built from 15 residues. The V gene's germline CDR1 is SNHLY and CDR2 FYNNEI. This chain's CDR3 is CASKNDRFEIYGYTF. CDR3 DNA: TGTGCCAGCAAAAACGACAGGTTTGAAATCTATGGCTACACCTTC.

The CDR3 coding sequence is TGCAGCGTCCGACAGGGCAATCAGCCCCAGCATTTT. It translates to CSVRQGNQPQHF. J is TRBJ1-5 and V is TRBV29-1; weak D call: TRBD1 (6 bases). The germline gives CDR1 SQVTM, CDR2 ANQGSEA. Deletions cut 6 bases from V and 2 bases from J, with 8 bases between. The CDR3 runs to 12 residues. The whole variable domain, filled in from reference TRBV29-1 and TRBJ1-5, reads SAVISQKPSRDICQRGTSLTIQCQVDSQVTMMFWYRQQPGQSLTLIATANQGSEATYESGFVIDKFPISRPNLTFSTLTVSNMSPEDSSIYLCSVRQGNQPQHFGDGTRLSIL.

The gene calls are TRBV6-2 or TRBV6-3 and TRBJ1-4; no clear D. The V end was cut by 6 bases, the J end by 7 bases, with 21 bases between. The CDR3 runs 16 residues. The V gene's germline CDR1 is MNHEY and CDR2 SVGEGT. Here the CDR3 DNA reads TGTGCCAGCAGCATGAGGACTCTTCGAGGGTTTGAAAAACTGTTTTTT. Translating it yields CASSMRTLRGFEKLFF.

The V gene is TRBV5-1, the J gene TRBJ2-7, with D perhaps TRBD1 (7 bases). Trimming shortened V by 5 bases and J by 1 base, and 13 bases separated the two germline ends. This CDR3 spans 14 amino acids. CDR1 SGHRS and CDR2 YFSETQ come from the germline V gene. CDR3 sequence reads: CASSYPGGSYEQYF. DNA for the CDR3: TGCGCCAGCAGTTACCCAGGGGGGTCCTACGAGCAGTACTTC. Complete variable domain (other parts from reference TRBV5-1 and TRBJ2-7): KAGVTQTPRYLIKTRGQQVTLSCSPISGHRSVSWYQQTPGQGLQFLFEYFSETQRNKGNFPGRFSGRQFSNSRSEMNVSTLELGDSALYLCASSYPGGSYEQYFGPGTRLTVT.

V and J are TRBV5-1 and TRBJ2-1, with 7 bases aligning to TRBD2. The germline gives CDR1 SGHRS, CDR2 YFSETQ. This CDR3 region has 14 residues. The junction had 7 bases not matched to a gene; V was cut back by 4 bases and J by 6 bases. The CDR3 sequence is CASSRDYRPNEQFF. The CDR3 coding sequence is TGCGCCAGCAGCCGGGACTATCGGCCCAATGAGCAGTTCTTC.

This clone has just a few counts. The V and J genes are TRBV7-2 and TRBJ2-5; 9 bases agree with TRBD2. This CDR3 region has 15 residues. Germline lookup yields CDR1 SGHTA and CDR2 FQGNSA. V lost 1 base and J lost 2; bases outside the gene matches: 2. CDR3 DNA: TGTGCCAGCAGCTTAGGGCGGGGGGGACAAGAGACCCAGTACTTC. Encoded protein: CASSLGRGGQETQYF. The whole variable domain, filled in from reference TRBV7-2 and TRBJ2-5, reads GAGVSQSPSNKVTEKGKDVELRCDPISGHTALYWYRQSLGQGLEFLIYFQGNSAPDKSGLPSDRFSAERTGGSVSTLTIQRTQQEDSAVYLCASSLGRGGQETQYFGPGTRLLVL.

The CDR3 DNA is TGCGCCAGCAGCTCAAGACGGGAGAGCTCCTATAATTCACCCCTCCACTTT. Translating gives CASSSRRESSYNSPLHF. This chain uses TRBV4-3 with TRBJ1-6; no reliable D call. Germline assignment: CDR1 LGHNA and CDR2 YSLEER. V lost 5 bases, J lost 0 bases, and 14 bases lay in between. This CDR3 comprises 17 residues.

V is TRBV19 and J is TRBJ1-5, with D perhaps TRBD1 (5 bases). Trimming removed 5 bases from V and 2 bases from J, with 16 bases in between. There are 16 residues in the CDR3. In germline, CDR1 is LNHDA, CDR2 SQIVND (reference sequence). CDR3 in DNA: TGTGCCAGTAGTCTCCCCAGGGATTTAGGCAATCAGCCCCAGCATTTT. It is translated as CASSLPRDLGNQPQHF.

The chain recombines TRBV28 with TRBJ1-2, with 9 bases identical to TRBD1. The J segment lost 4 bases and the V segment lost 6 bases, leaving 21 bases of the junction unmatched. Germline V gives CDR1 MDHEN, CDR2 SYDVKM. The CDR3 has 19 residues. In DNA, the CDR3 is TGTGCCAGCAGCTTTACCCACACCCCGTACAGGGGGCTGAGCTATGGCTACACCTTC. Translation gives CASSFTHTPYRGLSYGYTF.

The gene calls are TRBV2 and TRBJ1-1, with D maybe TRBD1 (6 bases). The CDR3 runs to 13 residues. CDR1 SNHLY and CDR2 FYNNEI come from the germline V gene. V gave up 8 bases and J gave up 7 bases, with 17 bases separating them. CDR3 sequence (DNA): TGTGCCAGCTCGGGGAGAGGGGGAGTTGAAGCTTTCTTT. Amino acids: CASSGRGGVEAFF. Looking up the rest from reference TRBV2 and TRBJ1-1 gives the full variable domain: EPEVTQTPSHQVTQMGQEVILRCVPISNHLYFYWYRQILGQKVEFLVSFYNNEISEKSEIFDDQFSVERPDGSNFTLKIRSTKLEDSAMYFCASSGRGGVEAFFGQGTRLTVV.

This clone was seen just once. This sequence joins TRBV28 and TRBJ2-3; tentative D call: TRBD1 (6 bases). The germline gives CDR1 MDHEN, CDR2 SYDVKM. The CDR3 has 14 amino acids. Between the trimmed V and J ends, which lost 6 bases and 2 bases, there was a span of 12 bases. The CDR3 loop reads CASRLGHFTDTQYF. In nucleotides, the CDR3 is TGTGCCAGCAGATTGGGACACTTCACAGATACGCAGTATTTT. Drawing the rest from reference TRBV28 and TRBJ2-3, the complete variable domain is DVKVTQSSRYLVKRTGEKVFLECVQDMDHENMFWYRQDPGLGLRLIYFSYDVKMKEKGDIPEGYSVSREKKERFSLILESASTNQTSMYLCASRLGHFTDTQYFGPGTRLTVL.

The chain couples TRBV11-2 to TRBJ2-3; 9 nucleotides line up with TRBD2. The CDR3 is 16 amino acids. The V gene's germline CDR1 is SGHAT and CDR2 FQNNGV. With V trimmed by 3 bases and J by 0 bases, 4 bases remained unmatched. The CDR3 nucleotides are TGTGCCAGCAGCTTCACTAGCGGGCGTAGCACAGATACGCAGTATTTT. This encodes CASSFTSGRSTDTQYF.

The V gene is TRBV9, the J gene TRBJ1-3; 7 bases are a match to TRBD1. The germline V gene has CDR1 SGDLS and CDR2 YYNGEE. V lost 1 base and J lost 1; bases outside the gene matches: 8. The CDR3 runs to 17 residues. The CDR3 here is CASSVNPRGLSGNTIYF. Written as DNA, the CDR3 is TGTGCCAGCAGCGTAAACCCAAGGGGGCTATCTGGAAACACCATATATTTT.

The chain is built from TRBV5-1 and TRBJ2-1; 11 nucleotides match TRBD2. The CDR3 extends over 15 amino acids. Germline-derived CDR1 and CDR2 are SGHRS and YFSETQ. V gave up 0 bases and J gave up 10 bases; unmatched junction bases: 6. The DNA for the CDR3 is TGCGCCAGCAGCTTGGGGCTAGCGGGGGGTCAGGAGCAGTTCTTC. Its translation: CASSLGLAGGQEQFF.

V usage is TRBV2 and J usage is TRBJ2-1, with D tentatively TRBD2 (6 bases). Trimming left V 6 bases short and J 1 base short, with 10 bases between. Germline-derived CDR1 and CDR2 are SNHLY and FYNNEI. This CDR3 has 14 amino acids. The CDR3 sequence: CASSTTRSYNEQFF. As DNA, the CDR3 is TGTGCCAGCAGCACGACTAGATCCTACAATGAGCAGTTCTTC.

The chain links TRBV28 to TRBJ2-7, with a tentative D call TRBD1 (5 bases). Trimming shortened V by 7 bases and J by 4 bases, and 20 bases separated the two germline ends. Per the germline V gene, CDR1 is MDHEN and CDR2 is SYDVKM. This CDR3 is 15 amino acids long. The CDR3: CASTGTPDRKYEQYF. The CDR3 DNA reads TGTGCCAGCACCGGAACACCTGACAGAAAATACGAGCAGTACTTC.

The chain joins TRBV19 to TRBJ2-5; 11 bases fit TRBD2. V gave up 8 bases and J gave up 2 bases; unmatched junction bases: 7. CDR1 and CDR2 from the germline V gene are LNHDA and SQIVND (reference sequence). The CDR3 has 15 residues. CDR3 region: CASSSGGSRQETQYF. The CDR3, as DNA: TGTGCCAGTTCTAGCGGGGGGTCAAGACAAGAGACCCAGTACTTC.

This chain connects TRBV27 to TRBJ1-6, with 11 bases fitting TRBD1. V shed 0 bases, J shed 11 bases, and the junction held 12 bases outside the gene matches. The length of the CDR3 is 18 residues. Germline V lookup: CDR1 MNHEY, CDR2 SMNVEV (reference sequence). CDR3 sequence: CASSLSGTGGAWGTPLHF. CDR3 DNA: TGTGCCAGCAGTTTATCCGGGACAGGGGGTGCCTGGGGAACACCCCTCCACTTT.

The chain has TRBV5-1 and TRBJ2-1, with TRBD1 identical over 8 bases. Per germline, CDR1 SGHRS and CDR2 YFSETQ. Trimming took 4 bases from V and 8 from J; bases not matched to a gene: 8. This CDR3 spans 14 amino acids. The CDR3 loop reads CASSLGQGGDEQFF. CDR3 sequence (DNA): TGCGCCAGCAGCCTAGGACAGGGCGGCGATGAGCAGTTCTTC.

The chain recombines TRBV7-3 with TRBJ2-5; possible D gene TRBD1, 5 bases. Germline values: CDR1 SGHTA, CDR2 FQGTGA. V was trimmed by 1 base and J by 5 bases, leaving 14 bases between them. This CDR3 has 15 residues. The chain's CDR3 is CASSLMGLAQETQYF. CDR3 in DNA: TGTGCCAGCAGCTTAATGGGGCTCGCCCAGGAGACCCAGTACTTC.